This T cell receptor (beta chain) was captured in a study of blood T cell repertoires in COVID-19. Study-level information: PBMCs, B-cell-depleted T cells, or T cells were the source of the cDNA or gDNA that made up the material.

Cohorts were based on clinical histories the participants reported. Recovery meant two consecutive negative NP/OP PCR tests, professional clearance, or resolved symptoms. Authors' analysis steps: How many nucleated cells were present was estimated from reference gene primer amplification. TCRdb's table, derived via immunoSEQ multiplex PCR, lists solely in-frame clones and lacks some. D and trimming were read from the DNA, whereas the V and J calls and clone size are those reported in that table. The data contain roughly 160,000 clones, 82% of them singletons. The CDR3 contains 15 residues. The V and J ends lost 3 bases and 5 bases, in that order; junction bases with no gene match: 6. The germline V gene encodes CDR1 SGHTA and CDR2 FQGTGA. This clone was counted once.

The sequencing input was PBMCs or T cells enriched from blood (not recorded which). The source is a man aged 60 to 69 who had recovered from COVID-19. The chain employs TRBV7-3 and TRBJ2-3; the match to TRBD2 covers 9 bases. This CDR3 is CASSFGTSLQDTQYF. CDR3 coding DNA: TGTGCCAGCAGCTTCGGGACTAGCCTCCAAGATACGCAGTATTTT.